The clone carrying this TCR beta chain appeared many times. Antigen: not known. PCR was performed a second time for about 6 to 12 cycles using a sample-barcoded 5' primer and a J-beta primer mix. TCRdb re-called the 5' RACE reads through MiXCR, storing one row per CDR3 protein. The sample has around 750,000 distinct CDR3 sequences; 50% to 65% are singletons. The data belong to a study of blood T cells in healthy people across ages. Study background: Per two T cells, template switching captured roughly one barcoded beta molecule.

Donors ranged from roughly 6 to 90 years old and were healthy Caucasians in Russia. Findings of the study overall: Diversity was higher, and naive CD4+ cells more numerous, in long-lived donors than in aged donors. As age increased, TCR beta diversity per million T cells fell in a roughly linear fashion.

The V gene's germline CDR1 is SQVTM and CDR2 ANQGSEA. This CDR3 is built from 11 residues. V gave up 1 base and J gave up 14 bases, with 13 bases separating them. The sequence came from an elderly man in good health. Sequencing was carried out using blood. The gene calls are TRBV29-1 and TRBJ2-3; D is possibly TRBD2 (5 bases). CDR3 in DNA: TGCAGCGTTGAAGGGTCGGGATACGCGTATTTT. Protein product: CSVEGSGYAYF.